The clone carrying this T cell receptor (beta chain) was detected only a few times. The assay was immunoSEQ multiplex PCR, and TCRdb's table has in-frame clones only and misses some. The sample has tens of thousands of clones; more than 90% are singletons. CDR3 length: 12 residues. Germline lookup yields CDR1 SQVTM and CDR2 ANQGSEA. The germline V and J ends were trimmed by 6 bases and 1 base, with 9 bases remaining between them. The sample belongs to a study of T cell changes during pregnancy in multiple sclerosis. This specimen was CD4+ T cells from peripheral blood mononuclear cells, taken after pregnancy. The J gene is TRBJ1-1, the V gene TRBV29-1; D not certain. The source of this sequence is a female donor in good health, enrolled as a control in a pregnancy study. The CDR3 region is CSVHRQNTEAFF. DNA of the CDR3: TGCAGCGTCCACCGACAGAACACTGAAGCTTTCTTT.